The 17 T cell receptor beta chains below come from one sample, sequenced in a study of T cell changes during pregnancy in multiple sclerosis. Clones were sequenced by immunoSEQ multiplex PCR, and TCRdb holds only the in-frame ones, with some missing. Of around 99,000 clones in the sample, around 92% are singletons; the top ten hold about 2.4%. Sample: peripheral blood, taken in the first trimester of pregnancy. All receptors come from a female donor with multiple sclerosis, enrolled in a pregnancy study.

The chain has TRBV18 and TRBJ2-2; the match to TRBD2 covers 8 bases. The V segment lost 2 bases and the J segment 6 bases; nucleotides outside the gene matches: 2. The CDR3 runs 14 residues. Per germline, CDR1 KGHSH and CDR2 LQKENI. CDR3 residues: CASSPKAGAGELFF. The CDR3 DNA reads as TGTGCCAGCTCACCAAAAGCGGGAGCCGGGGAGCTGTTTTTT. The entire variable domain, with the rest obtained from reference TRBV18 and TRBJ2-2, is as follows: NAGVMQNPRHLVRRRGQEARLRCSPMKGHSHVYWYRQLPEEGLKFMVYLQKENIIDESGMPKERFSAEFPKEGPSILRIQQVVRGDSAAYFCASSPKAGAGELFFGEGSRLTVL.

The genes are TRBV29-1 and TRBJ2-1; 10 nucleotides match TRBD2. The CDR3 is 15 amino acids. J was trimmed by 9 bases and V by 5 bases; bases with no gene match: 13. The V gene's germline CDR1 is SQVTM and CDR2 ANQGSEA. The CDR3 DNA sequence: TGCAGCGTTAGTCCGGGAGCGGGAGGGCAGAGTGAGCAGTTCTTC. It translates to CSVSPGAGGQSEQFF.

The chain is built from TRBV27 and TRBJ1-2, with 7 bases that match TRBD1. The CDR3 runs 13 residues. The germline V gene has CDR1 MNHEY and CDR2 SMNVEV (reference sequence). The V gene end was trimmed by 5 bases and the J gene end by 4 bases; junction bases not matched to a gene: 4. CDR3 sequence reads: CASSPQGSYGYTF. CDR3 coding DNA: TGTGCCAGCAGTCCACAGGGGTCCTATGGCTACACCTTC.

This chain connects TRBV18 to TRBJ1-3, with D possibly being TRBD1 (5 bases). This CDR3 spans 17 amino acids. Germline V gene lookup returns CDR1 KGHSH and CDR2 LQKENI. The V end lost 4 bases, the J end lost 0 bases, and 16 bases lay between the germline ends. The CDR3 sequence is CASSQTLDRRSGNTIYF. In DNA, the CDR3 is TGTGCCAGCTCACAAACTCTAGACAGACGCTCTGGAAACACCATATATTTT.

This sequence joins TRBV2 and TRBJ2-1; maybe TRBD1 (5 bases). Per the germline V gene, CDR1 is SNHLY and CDR2 is FYNNEI. There are 18 residues in the CDR3. V was cut by 3 bases and J by 7 bases, with 25 bases left in between. In DNA form, the CDR3 reads TGTGCCAGCAGTGACACCCCTCGGACCTCTTGGGGCCCTAATGAGCAGTTCTTC. It encodes CASSDTPRTSWGPNEQFF.

The chain uses TRBV7-2 and TRBJ1-3, with 7 bases lining up with TRBD1. The CDR3 extends over 15 amino acids. J was trimmed by 5 bases and V by 5 bases; bases with no gene match: 9. The germline gives CDR1 SGHTA, CDR2 FQGNSA. In DNA, the CDR3 is TGTGCCAGCAGCCTTACTGAACAGGGGAGAAACACCATATATTTT. Translated: CASSLTEQGRNTIYF.

The chain couples TRBV7-2 to TRBJ2-2, with 8 bases lining up with TRBD2. CDR1 and CDR2 from the germline V gene are SGHTA and FQGNSA. The CDR3 is 12 residues long. The ends lost 5 bases at V and 13 bases at J; junction bases unmatched: 6. This CDR3 is CASSPGTRVLFF. CDR3 nucleotide sequence: TGTGCCAGCAGCCCCGGGACTAGAGTGCTGTTTTTT. Drawing the rest from reference TRBV7-2 and TRBJ2-2, the complete variable domain is GAGVSQSPSNKVTEKGKDVELRCDPISGHTALYWYRQSLGQGLEFLIYFQGNSAPDKSGLPSDRFSAERTGGSVSTLTIQRTQQEDSAVYLCASSPGTRVLFFGEGSRLTVL.

The chain couples TRBV9 to TRBJ2-3; no reliable D call. The CDR3 has 13 amino acids. The V gene's germline CDR1 is SGDLS and CDR2 YYNGEE. V was cut by 6 bases and J by 3 bases, with 11 bases left in between. The CDR3 DNA follows: TGTGCCAGCACCATAGATTCGACAGATACGCAGTATTTT. Residues: CASTIDSTDTQYF.

In the case of this clone: The sample has other DNA sequences that encode this CDR3 too. The chain has TRBV5-1 and TRBJ2-1; 7 bases line up with TRBD1. Trimming took 3 bases from V and 7 from J; bases not matched to a gene: 4. Looked up from germline, CDR1 is SGHRS and CDR2 is YFSETQ. This CDR3 region has 13 residues. In DNA, the CDR3 is TGCGCCAGCAGCTCACTACAGGGGAATGAGCAGTTCTTC. This gives the protein CASSSLQGNEQFF. Full variable domain (rest looked up from reference TRBV5-1 and TRBJ2-1): KAGVTQTPRYLIKTRGQQVTLSCSPISGHRSVSWYQQTPGQGLQFLFEYFSETQRNKGNFPGRFSGRQFSNSRSEMNVSTLELGDSALYLCASSSLQGNEQFFGPGTRLTVL.

This clone was detected once. The V call is TRBV4-2, the J call TRBJ1-3; 7 positions agree with TRBD1. The length of the CDR3 is 14 residues. J lost 4 bases, V lost 4 bases, and 4 bases had no gene match. CDR1 and CDR2 from the germline V gene are LGHNA and YNFKEQ. CDR3: CASSRLGQGNTIYF. CDR3 bases: TGTGCCAGCAGCCGCCTGGGACAGGGAAACACCATATATTTT.

The rearrangement links TRBV4-2 to TRBJ2-5, with D possibly TRBD2 on 5 matching bases. CDR1 and CDR2 from the germline V gene are LGHNA and YNFKEQ. CDR3 length equals 14 residues. Deletions cut 0 bases from V and 5 bases from J, with 10 bases between. CDR3 sequence (DNA): TGTGCCAGCAGCCAAGATCGAGGGATGGAGACCCAGTACTTC. Its translation is CASSQDRGMETQYF.

In this sample, this clone turned up once. This chain uses TRBV4-3 with TRBJ1-3; tentatively, D is TRBD1 (6 bases). The CDR3 length is 13 residues. CDR1 LGHNA and CDR2 YSLEER come from the germline V gene. Trimming removed 4 bases from V and 4 bases from J, with 8 bases in between. CDR3 protein: CASSLGTGNTIYF. The CDR3 DNA sequence: TGCGCCAGCAGCCTCGGGACAGGAAACACCATATATTTT.

The rearrangement joins TRBV7-2 to TRBJ2-3, with TRBD2 matching over 10 bases. Germline CDR1 and CDR2: SGHTA and FQGNSA. The CDR3 is 15 residues long. After removal of 3 bases from V and 3 bases from J, the junction contained 3 bases not matched to a gene. In nucleotides, the CDR3 is TGTGCCAGCAGCTTCCCTAGCGGGAGAACAGATACGCAGTATTTT. Translating gives CASSFPSGRTDTQYF. The complete variable domain, with remaining parts taken from reference TRBV7-2 and TRBJ2-3, reads GAGVSQSPSNKVTEKGKDVELRCDPISGHTALYWYRQSLGQGLEFLIYFQGNSAPDKSGLPSDRFSAERTGGSVSTLTIQRTQQEDSAVYLCASSFPSGRTDTQYFGPGTRLTVL.

This chain connects TRBV7-9 to TRBJ1-5; 8 bases agree with TRBD1. The CDR3 contains 14 residues. Germline loops: CDR1 SEHNR, CDR2 FQNEAQ (reference sequence). The ends lost 5 bases at V and 1 base at J; junction bases unmatched: 1. CDR3 in amino acids: CASSRQGSNQPQHF. The CDR3 coding sequence is TGTGCCAGCAGCCGACAGGGGAGCAATCAGCCCCAGCATTTT.

The rearrangement uses TRBV28 and TRBJ1-2; 8 bases are shared with TRBD1. The germline CDR1 and CDR2 sequences are MDHEN and SYDVKM. J lost 8 bases, V lost 4 bases, and 12 bases had no gene match. The CDR3 runs to 15 residues. Here the CDR3 DNA reads TGTGCCAGCAGTTCGGGACAGGCAGGGCGCGGAGGCTACACCTTC. It codes for CASSSGQAGRGGYTF.

The J gene is TRBJ1-2, the V gene TRBV6-1, with 9 positions matching TRBD1. The CDR3 has 13 residues. Germline loops: CDR1 MNHNS, CDR2 SASEGT. The junction had 6 bases not matched to a gene; V was cut back by 6 bases and J by 7 bases. This CDR3 is CASSQQGAGGYTF. The CDR3 nucleotides read TGTGCCAGCAGCCAACAGGGGGCGGGTGGCTACACCTTC.

The V call is TRBV6-5, the J call TRBJ1-1; the match to TRBD1 covers 8 bases. Germline assignment: CDR1 MNHEY and CDR2 SVGAGI. Trimming cost V 6 bases and J 7 bases; bases outside gene matches: 13. CDR3 length equals 15 residues. CDR3 amino acids: CASSPDRGPGDEAFF. The CDR3, as DNA: TGTGCCAGCAGCCCTGACAGGGGTCCCGGGGATGAAGCTTTCTTT.